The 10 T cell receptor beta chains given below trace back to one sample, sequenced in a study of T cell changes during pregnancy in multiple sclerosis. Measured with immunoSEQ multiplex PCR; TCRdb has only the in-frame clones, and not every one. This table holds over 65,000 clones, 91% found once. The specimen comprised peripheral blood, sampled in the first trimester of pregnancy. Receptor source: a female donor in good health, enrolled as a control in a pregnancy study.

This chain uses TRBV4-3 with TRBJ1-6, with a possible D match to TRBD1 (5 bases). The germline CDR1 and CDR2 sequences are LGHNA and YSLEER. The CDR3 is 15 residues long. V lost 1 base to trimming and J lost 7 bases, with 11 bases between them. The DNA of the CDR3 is TGCGCCAGCAGCCAAGGGGGGGGTGCGAATTCACCCCTCCACTTT. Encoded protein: CASSQGGGANSPLHF.

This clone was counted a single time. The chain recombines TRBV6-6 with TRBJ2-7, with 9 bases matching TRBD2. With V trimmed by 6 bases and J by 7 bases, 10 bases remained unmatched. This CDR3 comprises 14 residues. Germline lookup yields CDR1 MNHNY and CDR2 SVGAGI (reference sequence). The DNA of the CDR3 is TGTGCCAGCAGCTCTAGCGGGGCCACTAAGGAGCAGTACTTC. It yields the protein CASSSSGATKEQYF.

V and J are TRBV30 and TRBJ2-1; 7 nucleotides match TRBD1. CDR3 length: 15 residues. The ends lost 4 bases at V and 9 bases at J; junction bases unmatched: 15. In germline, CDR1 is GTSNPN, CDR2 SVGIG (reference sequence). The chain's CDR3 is CAWKPGTAIWGEQFF. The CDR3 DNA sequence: TGTGCCTGGAAACCCGGGACAGCTATCTGGGGTGAGCAGTTCTTC.

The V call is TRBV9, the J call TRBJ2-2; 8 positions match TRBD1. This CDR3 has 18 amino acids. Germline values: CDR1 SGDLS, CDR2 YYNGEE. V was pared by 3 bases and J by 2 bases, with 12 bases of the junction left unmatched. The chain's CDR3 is CASSAPSGQGANTGELFF. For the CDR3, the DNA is TGTGCCAGCAGCGCCCCCTCCGGGCAGGGGGCAAACACCGGGGAGCTGTTTTTT. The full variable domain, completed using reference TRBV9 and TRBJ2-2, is DSGVTQTPKHLITATGQRVTLRCSPRSGDLSVYWYQQSLDQGLQFLIQYYNGEERAKGNILERFSAQQFPDLHSELNLSSLELGDSALYFCASSAPSGQGANTGELFFGEGSRLTVL.

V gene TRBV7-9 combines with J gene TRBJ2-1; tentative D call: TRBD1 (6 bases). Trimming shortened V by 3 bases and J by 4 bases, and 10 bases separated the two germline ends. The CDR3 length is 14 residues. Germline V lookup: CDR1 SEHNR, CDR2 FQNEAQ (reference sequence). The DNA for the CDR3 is TGTGCCAGCAGCTTTGGCGGACAGTACAATGAGCAGTTCTTC. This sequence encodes CASSFGGQYNEQFF.

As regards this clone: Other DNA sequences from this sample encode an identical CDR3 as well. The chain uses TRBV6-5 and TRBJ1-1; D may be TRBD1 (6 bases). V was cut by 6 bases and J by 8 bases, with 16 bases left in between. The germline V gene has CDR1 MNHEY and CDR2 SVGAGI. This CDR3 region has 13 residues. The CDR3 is CASRSLRGAEAFF. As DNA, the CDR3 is TGTGCCAGCAGATCCCTACGGGGGGCCGAAGCTTTCTTT.

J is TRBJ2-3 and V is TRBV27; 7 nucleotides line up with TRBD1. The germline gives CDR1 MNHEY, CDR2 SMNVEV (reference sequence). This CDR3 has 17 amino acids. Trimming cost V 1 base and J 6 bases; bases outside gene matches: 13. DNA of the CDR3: TGTGCCAGCAGTTTATTAGTGGACAGGCCTCTTGCTGATACGCAGTATTTT. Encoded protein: CASSLLVDRPLADTQYF.

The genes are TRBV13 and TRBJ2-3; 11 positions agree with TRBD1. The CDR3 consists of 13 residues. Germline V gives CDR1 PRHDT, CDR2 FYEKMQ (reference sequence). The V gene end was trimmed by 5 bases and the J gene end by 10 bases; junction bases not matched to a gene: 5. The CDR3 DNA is TGTGCCAGCAGCCACGGGACAGGGGGTTCGCAGTATTTT. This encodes CASSHGTGGSQYF.

The CDR3 region has the DNA TGTGCCAGCAGCTCCGGCAGGGCAAACGAGCAGTACTTC. Encoded protein: CASSSGRANEQYF. The chain combines TRBV11-2 with TRBJ2-7, with D perhaps matching TRBD1 (5 bases). This CDR3 is 13 amino acids long. The V end was cut by 4 bases, the J end by 5 bases, with 12 bases between. The germline V gene has CDR1 SGHAT and CDR2 FQNNGV.

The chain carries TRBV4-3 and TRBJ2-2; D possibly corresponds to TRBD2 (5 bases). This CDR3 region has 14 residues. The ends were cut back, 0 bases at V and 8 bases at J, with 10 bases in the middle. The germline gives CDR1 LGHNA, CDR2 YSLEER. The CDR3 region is CASSQDRWTGELFF. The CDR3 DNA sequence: TGCGCCAGCAGCCAAGATCGGTGGACTGGGGAGCTGTTTTTT.